The sequence of this TCR beta chain was determined in a study of T cells in narcolepsy. Whole-study findings and limits: Blood of same and different patients, but not healthy controls, reportedly held recurring autoreactive clonotypes. Autoreactive HCRT-specific and TRIB2-specific clonotypes were marked in same-patient CSF-versus-blood CD4+ comparisons.

Points on this clone: Its antigen remains unidentified.

This CDR3 comprises 14 residues. Germline-derived CDR1 and CDR2 are SGHRS and YFSETQ. Unmatched junction bases numbered 3, after V lost 4 bases and J lost 3 bases. The method was immunoSEQ multiplex PCR; TCRdb's version includes in-frame clones alone and lacks a portion of them. The sample shows approximately 25,000 clones, more than 75% of them seen only once. The TCR comes from a human donor with narcolepsy. The chain has TRBV5-1 and TRBJ2-5; 10 bases are shared with TRBD2. The sample was CD45RA- memory CD4+ T cells from PBMCs. The CDR3 DNA follows: TGCGCCAGCAGCGAAGCGGGGGGGGAAGAGACCCAGTACTTC. As protein: CASSEAGGEETQYF. Filled out from reference TRBV5-1 and TRBJ2-5, the complete variable domain reads KAGVTQTPRYLIKTRGQQVTLSCSPISGHRSVSWYQQTPGQGLQFLFEYFSETQRNKGNFPGRFSGRQFSNSRSEMNVSTLELGDSALYLCASSEAGGEETQYFGPGTRLLVL.